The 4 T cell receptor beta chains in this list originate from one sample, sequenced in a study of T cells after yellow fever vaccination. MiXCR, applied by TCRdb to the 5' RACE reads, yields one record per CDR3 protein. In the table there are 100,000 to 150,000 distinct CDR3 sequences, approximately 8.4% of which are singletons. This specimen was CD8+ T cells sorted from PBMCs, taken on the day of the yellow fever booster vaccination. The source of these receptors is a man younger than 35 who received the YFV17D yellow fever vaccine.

The CDR3 DNA is TGTGCCAGCAGTCCCCGGACCTGGAGCTCCTACGAGCAGTACTTC. Amino acid sequence: CASSPRTWSSYEQYF. The gene calls are TRBV12-3 or TRBV12-4 and TRBJ2-7; D is undetermined. The CDR3 is made up of 15 amino acids. V was shortened by 5 bases and J by 0 bases, with 14 bases between the two germline ends.

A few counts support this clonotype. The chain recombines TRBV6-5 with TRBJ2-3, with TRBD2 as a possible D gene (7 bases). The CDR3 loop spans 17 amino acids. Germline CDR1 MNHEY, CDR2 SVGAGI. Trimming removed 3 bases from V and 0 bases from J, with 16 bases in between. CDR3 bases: TGTGCCAGCAGTTATCGGGGGGCGGGGTCGAGCACAGATACGCAGTATTTT. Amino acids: CASSYRGAGSSTDTQYF.

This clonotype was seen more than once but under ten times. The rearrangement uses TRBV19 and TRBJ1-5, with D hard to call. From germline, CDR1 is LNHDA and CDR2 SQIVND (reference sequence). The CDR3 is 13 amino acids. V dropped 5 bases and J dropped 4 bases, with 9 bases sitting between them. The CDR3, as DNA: TGTGCCAGTAGTGCAAAGACTAATCAGCCCCAGCATTTT. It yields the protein CASSAKTNQPQHF.

CDR3 coding DNA: TGTGCCACCAGCACGCGACAGGGGAACTATGGCTACACCTTC. Its protein product is CATSTRQGNYGYTF. The chain links TRBV15 to TRBJ1-2, with TRBD1 matching over 8 bases. Looked up from germline, CDR1 is LNHNV and CDR2 is YYDKDF (reference sequence). CDR3 length: 14 residues. The V gene end was trimmed by 4 bases and the J gene end by 2 bases; junction bases not matched to a gene: 3. Filled out from reference TRBV15 and TRBJ1-2, the complete variable domain reads DAMVIQNPRYQVTQFGKPVTLSCSQTLNHNVMYWYQQKSSQAPKLLFHYYDKDFNNEADTPDNFQSRRPNTSFCFLDIRSPGLGDTAMYLCATSTRQGNYGYTFGSGTRLTVV.